This T cell receptor beta chain was found in a study of blood T cell repertoires in COVID-19. V dropped 7 bases and J dropped 5 bases, with 11 bases sitting between them. The CDR3 extends over 12 amino acids. CDR1 is SEHNR and CDR2 is FQNEAQ in the germline V gene (reference sequence). Measured with immunoSEQ multiplex PCR; TCRdb has only the in-frame clones, and not every one. The profile shows a few hundred thousand clones, about nine tenths of them singletons. Two negative PCRs, clearance, or symptom resolution characterized the recovered Cohort 3 donors. This clone was seen once. Input material: PBMCs or T cells enriched from blood (not recorded which). The chain carries TRBV7-9 and TRBJ1-1; no reliable D call. This TCR came from a man aged 30 to 39 who had recovered from COVID-19. DNA for the CDR3: TGTGCCAGCACGACGGTGGTGACTGAAGCTTTCTTT. This codes for CASTTVVTEAFF. Variable domain in full (rest from reference TRBV7-9 and TRBJ1-1): DTGVSQNPRHKITKRGQNVTFRCDPISEHNRLYWYRQTLGQGPEFLTYFQNEAQLEKSRLLSDRFSAERPKGSFSTLEIQRTEQGDSAMYLCASTTVVTEAFFGQGTRLTVV.